The clone carrying this T cell receptor beta chain has just a few counts. The data stem from a study of T cells after yellow fever vaccination. TCRdb re-derived calls from the 5' RACE reads in MiXCR, one entry per CDR3 protein. The table has 500,000 to 700,000 distinct CDR3 sequences, 15% to 20% seen once. V lost 2 bases and J 6 bases, leaving 15 bases between the germline ends. Germline lookup yields CDR1 SGHDN and CDR2 FVKESK. This CDR3 is built from 15 residues. This TCR derives from a man between 25 and 39 years old who received the YFV17D yellow fever vaccine. The material sequenced was PBMCs, taken 15 days after the yellow fever booster vaccination. This sequence joins TRBV14 and TRBJ2-3, with a tentative D call TRBD2 (6 bases). CDR3 bases: TGTGCCAGCAGCCAAAGCGGGTGGTATGAGGATACGCAGTATTTT. As protein: CASSQSGWYEDTQYF. The whole variable domain, remainder taken from reference TRBV14 and TRBJ2-3, is EAGVTQFPSHSVIEKGQTVTLRCDPISGHDNLYWYRRVMGKEIKFLLHFVKESKQDESGMPNNRFLAERTGGTYSTLKVQPAELEDSGVYFCASSQSGWYEDTQYFGPGTRLTVL.